A selection of T cell receptor beta chains follows, all from one sample in a study of blood T cells in healthy people across ages. TCRdb used MiXCR to reprocess the 5' RACE reads, holding one entry per CDR3 protein. Of about 800,000 distinct CDR3 sequences listed, more than 20% are singletons. These data also formed part of another study, on T cells of mothers and their children.

Sequencing was done on a sample of blood. These receptors were obtained from a boy aged 5-17 years in good health. Both conserved end residues are part of each CDR3. A D gene is named only where the DNA matches it firmly. Part of the rows lack a size; the others show once, few, many or a class for expanded clones.

J gene,V gene,D gene,clone size,CDR3 DNA,CDR3 protein
TRBJ2-7,TRBV4-1,NA,few,TGCGCCAGCAGCCACGGTCAGGGCCCCTCGATCGAGCAGTACTTC,CASSHGQGPSIEQYF
TRBJ2-7,TRBV20-1,NA,NA,TGCAGTGCCGTAGACAGCTACGAGCAGTACTTC,CSAVDSYEQYF
TRBJ1-1,TRBV28,TRBD1,NA,TGTGCCAGCAGCCCAGTCAGGGACAGCACCGGTCATGAAGCTTTCTTT,CASSPVRDSTGHEAFF
TRBJ2-5,TRBV7-2,TRBD2,NA,TGTGCCAGCAGCCCACGGCTAGCGGGAGGCGAGGAGACCCAGTACTTC,CASSPRLAGGEETQYF
TRBJ2-7,TRBV25-1,NA,few,TGTGCCAGCAGTGAATCTGACGGAGCCTACGAGCAGTACTTC,CASSESDGAYEQYF
TRBJ2-2,TRBV6-5,NA,NA,TGTGCCAGCAGTTACGGGGGGTTGGGCACCGGGGAGCTGTTTTTT,CASSYGGLGTGELFF
TRBJ1-4,TRBV21-1,NA,few,TGTGCCAGCAGCGGTGCTTCCAGGGTGGGGGAAAAACTGTTTTTT,CASSGASRVGEKLFF
TRBJ2-7,TRBV4-3,NA,few,TGCGCCAGCAGCCAAGATCGCGGGGACTCCTACGAGCAGTACTTC,CASSQDRGDSYEQYF
TRBJ1-1,TRBV29-1,TRBD1,many,TGCAGCGTCCAGGGGGGTAGGAACACTGAAGCTTTCTTT,CSVQGGRNTEAFF
TRBJ2-4,TRBV7-9,NA,few,TGTGCCAGCAGCTTCGACAAAAACATTCAGTACTTC,CASSFDKNIQYF
TRBJ1-4,TRBV12-3/TRBV12-4,TRBD1,NA,TGTGCCAGCAGTAAAACAGGGGACAATGAAAAACTGTTTTTT,CASSKTGDNEKLFF
TRBJ2-7,TRBV29-1,NA,NA,TGCAGCGTTAAGGGGAATCACGAGCAGTACTTC,CSVKGNHEQYF
TRBJ2-3,TRBV2,NA,NA,TGTGCCAGCAGTGGTGAGAGGGACACACCCACAGATACGCAGTATTTT,CASSGERDTPTDTQYF
TRBJ1-4,TRBV6-1,NA,NA,TGTGCCAGCGCCCCTCGAACGGGGGGGCCTACTAATGAAAAACTGTTTTTT,CASAPRTGGPTNEKLFF
TRBJ2-1,TRBV24-1,TRBD2,few,TGTGCCACCCAAAGCGGGAGGTCCTACAATGAGCAGTTCTTC,CATQSGRSYNEQFF
TRBJ2-3,TRBV6-2/TRBV6-3,NA,NA,TGTGCCAGCAGTTACGGGGTGGGCCTCACAGATACGCAGTATTTT,CASSYGVGLTDTQYF
TRBJ1-1,TRBV6-2/TRBV6-3,NA,NA,TGTGCCAGCAGTCCACTCATGGGACGGAGGGTGTTGGTTATGAACACTGAAGCTTTCTTT,CASSPLMGRRVLVMNTEAFF
TRBJ1-1,TRBV20-1,TRBD1,few,TGCAGTGCTAGTCAGGGGGCAATCCCTGAAGCTTTCTTT,CSASQGAIPEAFF
TRBJ2-7,TRBV6-2/TRBV6-3,TRBD1,NA,TGTGCCAGCAGACCGGGGACAGCTCCCTACGAGCAGTACTTC,CASRPGTAPYEQYF
TRBJ2-5,TRBV30,NA,NA,TGTGCCTGGAGTGGGGGGATAGAGACCCAGTACTTC,CAWSGGIETQYF
TRBJ2-7,TRBV12-3/TRBV12-4,TRBD1,few,TGTGCCAGCAGTTTCCTGGTTTTGGGACAGGAGACCTACGAGCAGTACTTC,CASSFLVLGQETYEQYF
TRBJ1-4,TRBV3-1,NA,NA,TGTGCCAGCAGCCCTTCAGGGCTTTTTAATGAAAAACTGTTTTTT,CASSPSGLFNEKLFF
TRBJ1-2,TRBV6-1,NA,few,TGTGCCAGCAGCGAAGGGGAGGGCGGCTATGGCTACACCTTC,CASSEGEGGYGYTF
TRBJ2-3,TRBV11-3,NA,NA,TGTGCCAGCAGCTCGTTTCACCAGCCAGATACGCAGTATTTT,CASSSFHQPDTQYF
TRBJ2-3,TRBV7-9,NA,NA,TGTGCCAGCACTACTATGGCAGATACGCAGTATTTT,CASTTMADTQYF
TRBJ2-7,TRBV5-1,TRBD1,few,TGCGCCAGCGCGGAGACAGGGGGCGCCTACGAGCAGTACTTC,CASAETGGAYEQYF
TRBJ1-2,TRBV4-3,TRBD1,NA,TGCGCCAGCAGCCAAGACCACAGGGGGTCCCTAGGCTACACCTTC,CASSQDHRGSLGYTF
TRBJ1-1,TRBV29-1,TRBD1,NA,TGCAGCGGGGGACAGGGGGGGAACACTGAAGCTTTCTTT,CSGGQGGNTEAFF
TRBJ2-4,TRBV25-1,NA,few,TGTGCCAGCGGGTGGGATTCGGCCAAAAACATTCAGTACTTC,CASGWDSAKNIQYF
TRBJ1-6,TRBV29-1,NA,NA,TGCAGCGTTGGACCAACCCGAGATTCACCCCTCCACTTT,CSVGPTRDSPLHF
TRBJ2-7,TRBV5-1,TRBD2,NA,TGCGCCAGCAGCTCGGGGGAGGGCCCGTCCTACGAGCAGTACTTC,CASSSGEGPSYEQYF
TRBJ2-1,TRBV12-3/TRBV12-4,NA,NA,TGTGCCAGCAGGGCGAGAGGGGCGGGCGGCGATGAGCAGTTCTTC,CASRARGAGGDEQFF
TRBJ2-7,TRBV7-9,TRBD1,many,TGTGCCAGCAGTCCAGAACTGGGACAGGGACTCTACGAGCAGTACTTC,CASSPELGQGLYEQYF
TRBJ1-2,TRBV28,NA,NA,TGTGCCAGCAGTTTCACGGGAGGCTACACCTTC,CASSFTGGYTF
TRBJ2-1,TRBV7-2,NA,NA,TGTGCCAGCAGCCCATGGGCGGGGCTAGGGTACAATGAGCAGTTCTTC,CASSPWAGLGYNEQFF
TRBJ1-4,TRBV15,NA,NA,TGTGCCACCAGCAGAGTGGTGGCGGATGAAAAACTGTTTTTT,CATSRVVADEKLFF